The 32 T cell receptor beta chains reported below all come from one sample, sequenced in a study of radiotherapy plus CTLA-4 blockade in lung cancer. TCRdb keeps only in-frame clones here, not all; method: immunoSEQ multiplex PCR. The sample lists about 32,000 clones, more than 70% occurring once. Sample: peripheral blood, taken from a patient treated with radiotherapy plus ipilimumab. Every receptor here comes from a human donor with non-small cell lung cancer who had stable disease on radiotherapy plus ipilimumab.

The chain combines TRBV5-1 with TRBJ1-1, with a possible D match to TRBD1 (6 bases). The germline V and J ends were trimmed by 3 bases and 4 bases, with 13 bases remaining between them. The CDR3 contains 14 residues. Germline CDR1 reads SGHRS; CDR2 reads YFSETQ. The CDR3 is CASSWGEGGTEAFF. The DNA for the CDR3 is TGCGCCAGCAGCTGGGGGGAGGGGGGCACTGAAGCTTTCTTT. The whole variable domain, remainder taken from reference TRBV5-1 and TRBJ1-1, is KAGVTQTPRYLIKTRGQQVTLSCSPISGHRSVSWYQQTPGQGLQFLFEYFSETQRNKGNFPGRFSGRQFSNSRSEMNVSTLELGDSALYLCASSWGEGGTEAFFGQGTRLTVV.

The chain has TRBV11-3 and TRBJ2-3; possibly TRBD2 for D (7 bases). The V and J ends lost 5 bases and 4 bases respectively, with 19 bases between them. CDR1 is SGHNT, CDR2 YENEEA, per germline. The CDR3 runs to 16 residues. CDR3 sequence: CASSPTRGAIADTQYF. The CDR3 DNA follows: TGTGCCAGCAGCCCTACTCGGGGGGCGATAGCAGATACGCAGTATTTT.

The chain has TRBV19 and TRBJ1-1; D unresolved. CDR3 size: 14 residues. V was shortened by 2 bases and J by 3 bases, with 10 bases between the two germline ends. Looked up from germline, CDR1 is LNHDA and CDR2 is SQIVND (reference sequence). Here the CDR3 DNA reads TGTGCCAGTAGTATAAGTGACACGGACACTGAAGCTTTCTTT. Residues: CASSISDTDTEAFF.

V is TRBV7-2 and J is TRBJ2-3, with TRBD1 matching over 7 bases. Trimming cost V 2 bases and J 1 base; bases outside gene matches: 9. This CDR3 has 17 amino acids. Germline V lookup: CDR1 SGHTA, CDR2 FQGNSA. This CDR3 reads CASSLSGGQLGTDTQYF. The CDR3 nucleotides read TGTGCCAGCAGCTTATCAGGGGGACAGCTTGGCACAGATACGCAGTATTTT.

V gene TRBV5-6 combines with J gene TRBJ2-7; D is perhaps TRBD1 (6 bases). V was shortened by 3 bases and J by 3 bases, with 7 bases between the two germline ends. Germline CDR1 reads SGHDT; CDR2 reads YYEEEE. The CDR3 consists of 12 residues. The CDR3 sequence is CASSSGHYEQYF. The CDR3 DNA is TGTGCCAGCAGCTCGGGACACTACGAGCAGTACTTC.

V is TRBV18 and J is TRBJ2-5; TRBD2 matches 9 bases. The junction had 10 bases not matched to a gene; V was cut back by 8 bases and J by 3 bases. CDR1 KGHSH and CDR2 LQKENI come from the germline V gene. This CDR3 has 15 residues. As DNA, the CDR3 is TGTGCCAGCCGGGACAGCGGGAGGACTGAAGAGACCCAGTACTTC. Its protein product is CASRDSGRTEETQYF.

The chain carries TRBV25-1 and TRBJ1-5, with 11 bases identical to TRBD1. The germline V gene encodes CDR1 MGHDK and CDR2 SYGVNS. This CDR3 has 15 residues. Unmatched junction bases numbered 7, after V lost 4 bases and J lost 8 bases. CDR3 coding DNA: TGTGCCAGCAGTGGGTGGACAGGGGGCGATGAGCCCCAGCATTTT. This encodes CASSGWTGGDEPQHF.

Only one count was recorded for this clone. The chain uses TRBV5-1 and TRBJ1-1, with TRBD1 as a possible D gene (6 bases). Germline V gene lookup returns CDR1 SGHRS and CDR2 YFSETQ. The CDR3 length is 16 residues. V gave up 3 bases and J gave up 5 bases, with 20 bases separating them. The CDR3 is CASSSVGGAFGTEAFF. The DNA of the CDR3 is TGCGCCAGCAGCTCGGTGGGGGGGGCGTTTGGGACTGAAGCTTTCTTT.

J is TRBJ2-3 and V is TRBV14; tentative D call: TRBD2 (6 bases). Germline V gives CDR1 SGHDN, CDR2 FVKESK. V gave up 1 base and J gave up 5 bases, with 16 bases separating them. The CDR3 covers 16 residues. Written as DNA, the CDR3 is TGTGCCAGCAGCCAAGGGGGGGACCCCTTCGGAGATACGCAGTATTTT. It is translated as CASSQGGDPFGDTQYF.

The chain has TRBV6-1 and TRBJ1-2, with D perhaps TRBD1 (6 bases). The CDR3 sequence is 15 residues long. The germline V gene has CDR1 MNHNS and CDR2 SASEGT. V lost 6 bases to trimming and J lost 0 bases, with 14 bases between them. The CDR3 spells CASSAVGQSNYGYTF. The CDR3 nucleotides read TGTGCCAGCAGCGCCGTTGGACAGTCTAACTATGGCTACACCTTC.

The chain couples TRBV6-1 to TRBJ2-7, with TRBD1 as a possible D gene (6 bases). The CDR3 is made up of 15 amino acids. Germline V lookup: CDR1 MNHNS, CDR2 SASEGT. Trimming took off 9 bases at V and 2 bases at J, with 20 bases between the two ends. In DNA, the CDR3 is TGTGCCAGTACCCCGGGGCAGGGGCCTACCTACGAGCAGTACTTC. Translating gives CASTPGQGPTYEQYF.

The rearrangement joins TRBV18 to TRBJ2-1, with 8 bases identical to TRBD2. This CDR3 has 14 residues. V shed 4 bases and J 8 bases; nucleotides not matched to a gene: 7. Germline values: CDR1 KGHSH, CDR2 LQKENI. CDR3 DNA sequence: TGTGCCAGCTCACGGTCGGGAGGGCTCGATGAGCAGTTCTTC. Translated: CASSRSGGLDEQFF.

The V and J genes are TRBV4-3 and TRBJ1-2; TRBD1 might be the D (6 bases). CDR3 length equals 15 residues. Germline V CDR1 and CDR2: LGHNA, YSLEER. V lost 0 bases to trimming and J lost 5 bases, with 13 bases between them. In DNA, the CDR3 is TGCGCCAGCAGCCAAGACCCTACAGGGAATTATGGCTACACCTTC. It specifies CASSQDPTGNYGYTF.

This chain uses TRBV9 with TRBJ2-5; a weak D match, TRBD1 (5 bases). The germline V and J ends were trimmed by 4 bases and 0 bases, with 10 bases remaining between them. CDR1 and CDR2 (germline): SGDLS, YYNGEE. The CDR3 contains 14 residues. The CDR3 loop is CASSTDRDQETQYF. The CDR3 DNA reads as TGTGCCAGCAGCACCGACAGAGACCAAGAGACCCAGTACTTC.

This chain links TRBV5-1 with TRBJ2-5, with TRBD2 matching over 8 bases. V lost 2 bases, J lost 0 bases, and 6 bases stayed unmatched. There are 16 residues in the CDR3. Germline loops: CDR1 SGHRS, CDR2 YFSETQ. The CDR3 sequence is CASSFRASGYQETQYF. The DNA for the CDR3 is TGCGCCAGCAGCTTCCGGGCTAGCGGGTACCAAGAGACCCAGTACTTC.

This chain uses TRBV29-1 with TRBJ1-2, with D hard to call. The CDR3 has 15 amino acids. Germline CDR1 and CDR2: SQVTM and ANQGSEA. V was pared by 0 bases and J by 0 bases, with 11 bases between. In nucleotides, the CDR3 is TGCAGCGTTGAAGATCCAACAGAAGCTAACTATGGCTACACCTTC. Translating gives CSVEDPTEANYGYTF.

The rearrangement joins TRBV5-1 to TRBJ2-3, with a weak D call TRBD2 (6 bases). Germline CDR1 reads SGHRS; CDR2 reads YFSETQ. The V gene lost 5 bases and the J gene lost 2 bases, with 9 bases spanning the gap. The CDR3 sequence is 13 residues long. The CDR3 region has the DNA TGCGCCAGCAGGGAGGGCTCCACAGATACGCAGTATTTT. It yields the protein CASREGSTDTQYF.

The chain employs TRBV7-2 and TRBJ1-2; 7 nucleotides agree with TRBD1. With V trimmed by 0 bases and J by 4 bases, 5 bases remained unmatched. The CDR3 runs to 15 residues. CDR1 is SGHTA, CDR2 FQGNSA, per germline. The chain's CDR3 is CASSLAAGGIYGYTF. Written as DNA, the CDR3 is TGTGCCAGCAGCTTAGCCGCAGGGGGGATCTATGGCTACACCTTC.

This CDR3 reads CASSLLRDRGRDEKLFF. DNA of the CDR3: TGTGCCAGCAGTTTACTTCGGGACAGGGGGCGGGATGAAAAACTGTTTTTT. The gene calls are TRBV28 and TRBJ1-4; TRBD1 matches 12 bases. There are 17 residues in the CDR3. Germline loops: CDR1 MDHEN, CDR2 SYDVKM. V gave up 2 bases and J gave up 6 bases; unmatched junction bases: 7.

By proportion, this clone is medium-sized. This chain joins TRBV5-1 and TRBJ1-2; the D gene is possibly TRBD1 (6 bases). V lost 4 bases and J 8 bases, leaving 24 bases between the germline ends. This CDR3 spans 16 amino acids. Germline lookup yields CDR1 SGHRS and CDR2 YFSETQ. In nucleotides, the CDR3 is TGCGCCAGCAGCCTGGGGTGGGGGCCTGGAGAAGAGGGCTACACCTTC. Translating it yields CASSLGWGPGEEGYTF. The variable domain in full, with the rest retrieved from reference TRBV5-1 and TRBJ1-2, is KAGVTQTPRYLIKTRGQQVTLSCSPISGHRSVSWYQQTPGQGLQFLFEYFSETQRNKGNFPGRFSGRQFSNSRSEMNVSTLELGDSALYLCASSLGWGPGEEGYTFGSGTRLTVV.

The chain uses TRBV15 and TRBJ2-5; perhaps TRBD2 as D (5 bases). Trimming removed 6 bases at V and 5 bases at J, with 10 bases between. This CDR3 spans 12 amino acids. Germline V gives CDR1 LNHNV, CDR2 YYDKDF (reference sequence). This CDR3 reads CATRGGTETQYF. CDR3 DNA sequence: TGTGCCACCAGAGGAGGTACGGAGACCCAGTACTTC.

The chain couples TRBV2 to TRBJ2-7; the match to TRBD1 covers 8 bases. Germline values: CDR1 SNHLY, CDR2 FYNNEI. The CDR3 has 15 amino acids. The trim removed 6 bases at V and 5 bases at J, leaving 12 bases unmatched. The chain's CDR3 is CASSNYRGVRDEQYF. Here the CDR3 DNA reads TGTGCCAGCAGCAATTACAGGGGGGTTAGGGACGAGCAGTACTTC.

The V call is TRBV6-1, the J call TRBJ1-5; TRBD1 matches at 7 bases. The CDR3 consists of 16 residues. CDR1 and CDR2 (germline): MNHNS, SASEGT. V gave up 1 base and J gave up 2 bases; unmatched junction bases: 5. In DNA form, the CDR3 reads TGTGCCAGCAGTGAAGTAGTAGGACAGGGCAATCAGCCCCAGCATTTT. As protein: CASSEVVGQGNQPQHF.

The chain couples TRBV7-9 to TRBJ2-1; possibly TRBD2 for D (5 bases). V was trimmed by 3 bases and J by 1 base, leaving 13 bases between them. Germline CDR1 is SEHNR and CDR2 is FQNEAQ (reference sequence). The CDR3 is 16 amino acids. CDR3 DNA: TGTGCCAGCAGCTTCGACGGGATTCGGTCCTACAATGAGCAGTTCTTC. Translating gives CASSFDGIRSYNEQFF.

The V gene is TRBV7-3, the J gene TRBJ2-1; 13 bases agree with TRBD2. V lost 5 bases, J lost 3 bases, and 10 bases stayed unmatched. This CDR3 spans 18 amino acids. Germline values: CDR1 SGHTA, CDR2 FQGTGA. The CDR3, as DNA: TGTGCCAGCAGCCCACGGACTAGCGGGAGTGGCCACTACAATGAGCAGTTCTTC. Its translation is CASSPRTSGSGHYNEQFF. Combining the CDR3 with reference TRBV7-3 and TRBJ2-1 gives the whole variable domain GAGVSQTPSNKVTEKGKYVELRCDPISGHTALYWYRQSLGQGPEFLIYFQGTGAADDSGLPNDRFFAVRPEGSVSTLKIQRTERGDSAVYLCASSPRTSGSGHYNEQFFGPGTRLTVL.

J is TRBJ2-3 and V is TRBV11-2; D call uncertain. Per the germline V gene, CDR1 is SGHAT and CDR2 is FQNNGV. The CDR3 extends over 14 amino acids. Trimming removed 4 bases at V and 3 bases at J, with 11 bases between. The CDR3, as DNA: TGTGCCAGCAGCTCCCGTCCGTCTACAGATACGCAGTATTTT. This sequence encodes CASSSRPSTDTQYF.

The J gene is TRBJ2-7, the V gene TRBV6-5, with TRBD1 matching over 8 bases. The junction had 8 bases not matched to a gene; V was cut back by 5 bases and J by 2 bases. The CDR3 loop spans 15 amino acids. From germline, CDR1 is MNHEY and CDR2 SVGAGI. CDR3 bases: TGTGCCAGCAGTCTTTCGGAGGACAGGGCCTACGAGCAGTACTTC. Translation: CASSLSEDRAYEQYF.

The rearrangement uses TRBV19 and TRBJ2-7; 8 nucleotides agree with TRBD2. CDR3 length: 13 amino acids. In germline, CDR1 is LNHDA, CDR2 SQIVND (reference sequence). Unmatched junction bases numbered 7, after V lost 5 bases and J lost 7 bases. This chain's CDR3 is CASSYGLASEQYF. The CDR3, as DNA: TGTGCCAGTAGTTACGGACTAGCCTCAGAGCAGTACTTC.

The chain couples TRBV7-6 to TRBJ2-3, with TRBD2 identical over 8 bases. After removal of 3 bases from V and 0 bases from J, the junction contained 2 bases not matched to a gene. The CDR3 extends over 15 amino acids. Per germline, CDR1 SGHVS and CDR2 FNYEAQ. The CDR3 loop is CASSFASGSTDTQYF. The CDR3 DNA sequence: TGTGCCAGCAGCTTTGCTAGCGGGAGCACAGATACGCAGTATTTT.

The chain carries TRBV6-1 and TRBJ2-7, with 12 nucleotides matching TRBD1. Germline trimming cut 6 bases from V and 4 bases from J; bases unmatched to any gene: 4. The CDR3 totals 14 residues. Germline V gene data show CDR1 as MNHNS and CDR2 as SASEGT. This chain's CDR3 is CASSRGQGAYEQYF. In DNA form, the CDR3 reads TGTGCCAGCAGCCGGGGACAGGGGGCGTACGAGCAGTACTTC.

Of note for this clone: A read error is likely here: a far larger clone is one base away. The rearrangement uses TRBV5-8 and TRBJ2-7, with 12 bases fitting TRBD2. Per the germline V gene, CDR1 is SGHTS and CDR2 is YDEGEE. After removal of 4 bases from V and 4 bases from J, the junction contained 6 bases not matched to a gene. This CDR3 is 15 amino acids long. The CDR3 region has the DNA TGTGCCAGCAGCCCGGGGACTAGCGGGCGGTACGAGCAGTACTTC. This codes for CASSPGTSGRYEQYF.

The CDR3 here is CASSEFRLAESYNEQFF. The CDR3 DNA is TGTGCCAGCAGTGAGTTTAGGCTAGCGGAATCCTACAATGAGCAGTTCTTC. The chain couples TRBV2 to TRBJ2-1; 7 bases are a match to TRBD2. Per the germline V gene, CDR1 is SNHLY and CDR2 is FYNNEI. The V gene end was trimmed by 3 bases and the J gene end by 1 base; junction bases not matched to a gene: 9. This CDR3 has 17 residues.